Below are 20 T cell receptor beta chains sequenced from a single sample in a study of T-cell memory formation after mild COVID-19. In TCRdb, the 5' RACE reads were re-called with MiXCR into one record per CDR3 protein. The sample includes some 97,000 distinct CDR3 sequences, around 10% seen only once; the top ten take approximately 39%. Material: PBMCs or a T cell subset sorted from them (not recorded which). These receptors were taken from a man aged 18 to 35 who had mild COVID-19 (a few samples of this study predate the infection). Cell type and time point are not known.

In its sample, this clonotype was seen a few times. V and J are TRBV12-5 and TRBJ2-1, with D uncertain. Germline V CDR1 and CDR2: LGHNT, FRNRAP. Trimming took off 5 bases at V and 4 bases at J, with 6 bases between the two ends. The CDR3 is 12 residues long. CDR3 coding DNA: TGTGCTAGTGGTCCCCATTACAATGAGCAGTTCTTC. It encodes CASGPHYNEQFF.

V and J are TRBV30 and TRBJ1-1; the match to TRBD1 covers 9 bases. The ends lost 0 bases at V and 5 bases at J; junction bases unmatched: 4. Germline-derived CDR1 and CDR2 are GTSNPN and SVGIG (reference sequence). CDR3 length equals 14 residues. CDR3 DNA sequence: TGTGCCTGGAGTGTAGGACAGGGGTGGACTGAAGCTTTCTTT. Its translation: CAWSVGQGWTEAFF.

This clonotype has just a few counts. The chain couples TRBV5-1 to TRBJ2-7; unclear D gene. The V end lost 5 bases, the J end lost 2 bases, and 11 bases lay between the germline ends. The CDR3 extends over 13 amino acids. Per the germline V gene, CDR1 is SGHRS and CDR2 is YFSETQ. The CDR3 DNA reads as TGCGCCAGCAGTAGGCTAGGGACCTACGAGCAGTACTTC. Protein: CASSRLGTYEQYF.

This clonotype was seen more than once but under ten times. CDR3 protein: CASSPLGTAYGYTF. The CDR3 nucleotides read TGTGCCAGCAGTCCCCTCGGGACAGCCTATGGCTACACCTTC. The chain carries TRBV6-2 or TRBV6-3 and TRBJ1-2; 7 bases align to TRBD1. V dropped 5 bases and J dropped 4; count of bases not matched to a gene: 7. This CDR3 is 14 amino acids long. The germline V gene has CDR1 MNHEY and CDR2 SVGEGT.

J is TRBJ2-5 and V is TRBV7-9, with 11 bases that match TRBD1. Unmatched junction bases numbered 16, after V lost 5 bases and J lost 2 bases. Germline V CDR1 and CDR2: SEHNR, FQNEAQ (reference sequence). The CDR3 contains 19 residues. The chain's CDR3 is CASSPRTGGVGAEQETQYF. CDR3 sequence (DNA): TGTGCCAGCAGCCCCCGGACAGGGGGCGTGGGAGCCGAACAAGAGACCCAGTACTTC.

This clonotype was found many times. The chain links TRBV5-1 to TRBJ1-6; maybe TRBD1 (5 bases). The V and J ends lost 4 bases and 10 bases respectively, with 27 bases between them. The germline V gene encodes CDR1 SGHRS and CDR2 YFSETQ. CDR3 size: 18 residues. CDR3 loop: CASSLIRQGLPAGSPLHF. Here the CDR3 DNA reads TGCGCCAGCAGCCTTATTCGGCAGGGTTTGCCAGCCGGATCACCCCTCCACTTT.

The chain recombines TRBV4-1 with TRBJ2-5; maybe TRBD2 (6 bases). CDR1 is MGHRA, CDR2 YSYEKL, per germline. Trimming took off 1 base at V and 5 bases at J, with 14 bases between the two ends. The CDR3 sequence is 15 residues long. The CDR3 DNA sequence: TGCGCCAGCAGCCAAGTGTGGTCAGGGAGGGAGACCCAGTACTTC. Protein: CASSQVWSGRETQYF.

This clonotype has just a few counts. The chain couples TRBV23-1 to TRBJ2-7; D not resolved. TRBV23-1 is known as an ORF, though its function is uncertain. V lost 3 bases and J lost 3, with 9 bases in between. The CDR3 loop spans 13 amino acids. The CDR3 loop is CASSHAALYEQYV. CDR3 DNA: TGCGCCAGCAGTCACGCAGCACTCTACGAGCAGTACGTC.

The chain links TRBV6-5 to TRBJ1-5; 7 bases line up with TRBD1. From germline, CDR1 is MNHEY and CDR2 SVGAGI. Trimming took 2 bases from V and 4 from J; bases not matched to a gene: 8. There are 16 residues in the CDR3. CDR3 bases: TGTGCCAGCAGTTACGCGGGGACAGACCTAAATCAGCCCCAGCATTTT. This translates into CASSYAGTDLNQPQHF.

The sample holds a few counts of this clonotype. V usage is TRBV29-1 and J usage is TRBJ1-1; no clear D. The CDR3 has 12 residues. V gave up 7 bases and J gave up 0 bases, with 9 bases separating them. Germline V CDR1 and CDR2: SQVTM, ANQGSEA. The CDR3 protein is CSGARMNTEAFF. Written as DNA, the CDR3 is TGCAGCGGGGCGAGGATGAACACTGAAGCTTTCTTT. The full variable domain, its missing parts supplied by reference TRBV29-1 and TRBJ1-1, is SAVISQKPSRDICQRGTSLTIQCQVDSQVTMMFWYRQQPGQSLTLIATANQGSEATYESGFVIDKFPISRPNLTFSTLTVSNMSPEDSSIYLCSGARMNTEAFFGQGTRLTVV.

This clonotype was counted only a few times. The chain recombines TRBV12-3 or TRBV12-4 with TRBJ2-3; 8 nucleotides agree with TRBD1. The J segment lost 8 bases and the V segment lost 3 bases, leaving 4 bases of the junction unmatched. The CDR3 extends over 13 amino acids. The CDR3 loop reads CASSFGQGGTQYF. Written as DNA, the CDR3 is TGTGCCAGCAGTTTTGGACAGGGAGGTACGCAGTATTTT.

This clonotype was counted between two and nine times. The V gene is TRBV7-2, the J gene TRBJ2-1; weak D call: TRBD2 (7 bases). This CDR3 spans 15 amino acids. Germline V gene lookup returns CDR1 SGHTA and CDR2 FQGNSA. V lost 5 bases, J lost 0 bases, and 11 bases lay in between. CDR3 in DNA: TGTGCCAGCAGCGCCCGGGGGGCCTCCTACAATGAGCAGTTCTTC. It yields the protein CASSARGASYNEQFF.

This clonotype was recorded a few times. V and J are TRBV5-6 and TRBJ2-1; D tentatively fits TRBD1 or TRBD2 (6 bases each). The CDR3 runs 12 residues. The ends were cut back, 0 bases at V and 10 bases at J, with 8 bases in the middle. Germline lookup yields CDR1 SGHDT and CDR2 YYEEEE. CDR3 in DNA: TGTGCCAGCAGCTTGGGGGGGGCAGAGCAGTTCTTC. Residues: CASSLGGAEQFF.

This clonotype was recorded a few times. CDR3 bases: TGCGCCAGCAGCCAAGACTGGCTAGCAGAGACCCAGTACTTC. Its protein is CASSQDWLAETQYF. The chain is built from TRBV4-3 and TRBJ2-5, with D maybe TRBD2 (5 bases). Per the germline V gene, CDR1 is LGHNA and CDR2 is YSLEER. V lost 0 bases, J lost 4 bases, and 9 bases lay in between. The CDR3 sequence is 14 residues long.

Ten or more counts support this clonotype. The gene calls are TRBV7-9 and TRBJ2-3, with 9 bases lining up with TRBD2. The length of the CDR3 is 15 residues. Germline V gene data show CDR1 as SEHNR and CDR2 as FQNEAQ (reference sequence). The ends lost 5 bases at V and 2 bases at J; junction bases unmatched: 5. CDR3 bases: TGTGCCAGCAGCAAGCGGACTAGCGACACAGATACGCAGTATTTT. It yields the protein CASSKRTSDTDTQYF.

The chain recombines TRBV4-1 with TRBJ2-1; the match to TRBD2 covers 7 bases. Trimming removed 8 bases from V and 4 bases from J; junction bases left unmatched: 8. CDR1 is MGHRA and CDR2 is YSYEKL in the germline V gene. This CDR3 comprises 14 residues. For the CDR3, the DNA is TGCGCCAGCGCAGGAACTAGCGCTTACAATGAGCAGTTCTTC. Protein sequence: CASAGTSAYNEQFF.

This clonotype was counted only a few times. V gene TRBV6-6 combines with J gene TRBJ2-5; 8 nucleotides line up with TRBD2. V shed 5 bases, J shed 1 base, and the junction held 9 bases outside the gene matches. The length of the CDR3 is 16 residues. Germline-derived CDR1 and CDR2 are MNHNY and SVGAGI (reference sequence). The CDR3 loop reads CASSPLPLAGQETQYF. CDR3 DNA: TGTGCCAGCAGTCCGCTACCTCTAGCGGGCCAAGAGACCCAGTACTTC.

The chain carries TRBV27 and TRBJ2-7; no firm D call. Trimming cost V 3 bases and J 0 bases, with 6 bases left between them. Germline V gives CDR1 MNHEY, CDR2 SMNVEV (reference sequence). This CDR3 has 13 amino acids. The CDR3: CASSFRSSYEQYF. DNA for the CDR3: TGTGCCAGCAGTTTTCGTAGCTCCTACGAGCAGTACTTC.

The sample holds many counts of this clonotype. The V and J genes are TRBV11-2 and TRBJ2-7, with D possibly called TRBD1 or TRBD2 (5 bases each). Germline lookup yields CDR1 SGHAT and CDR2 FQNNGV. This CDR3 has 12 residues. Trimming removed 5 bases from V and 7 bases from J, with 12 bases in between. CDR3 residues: CASSTGWGEQYF. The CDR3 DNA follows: TGTGCCAGCAGCACGGGCTGGGGGGAGCAGTACTTC. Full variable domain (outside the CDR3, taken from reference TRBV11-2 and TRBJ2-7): EAGVAQSPRYKIIEKRQSVAFWCNPISGHATLYWYQQILGQGPKLLIQFQNNGVVDDSQLPKDRFSAERLKGVDSTLKIQPAKLEDSAVYLCASSTGWGEQYFGPGTRLTVT.

The DNA for the CDR3 is TGTGCCAGCAGGGACCCTAGAATTACAAACTATGGCTACACCTTC. Its protein product is CASRDPRITNYGYTF. This sequence joins TRBV2 and TRBJ1-2; D ambiguous. Germline-derived CDR1 and CDR2 are SNHLY and FYNNEI. The CDR3 spans 15 residues. Between the trimmed V and J ends, which lost 6 bases and 2 bases, there was a span of 16 bases.